The present T cell receptor beta chain was sequenced within a study of tumor-infiltrating lymphocytes in glioblastoma multiforme. General study findings and limits: TCR plus mutation findings rest on a single glioblastoma patient. RNA-based TCR sequencing may distort clone frequencies, since cells carry unequal TCR transcript numbers.

CDR1 and CDR2 (germline): MNHNY, SVGAGI (reference sequence). The V end lost 6 bases, the J end lost 4 bases, and 18 bases lay between the germline ends. The CDR3 is made up of 15 amino acids. TCRB libraries came from RNA via three nested multiplex PCR rounds. No unique molecular identifiers were described for these TCRB libraries. TCRdb analysed the multiplex PCR reads with MiXCR anew, one entry per CDR3 protein. The sample consists of about 13,000 distinct CDR3 sequences, around 60% of them appearing once. A remark on this clonotype: The antigen is unknown. The CDR3 end shows no conserved phenylalanine or tryptophan, and so a read error is likely.

The chain has TRBV6-6 and TRBJ2-5, with a tentative D call TRBD2 (7 bases). This clonotype was obtained from a male donor with glioblastoma. The specimen was brain tumor tissue. CDR3 sequence reads: CASSPPSGEGETQYL. Written as DNA, the CDR3 is TGTGCCAGCAGCCCCCCTTCAGGGGAGGGAGAGACCCAGTACCTC.